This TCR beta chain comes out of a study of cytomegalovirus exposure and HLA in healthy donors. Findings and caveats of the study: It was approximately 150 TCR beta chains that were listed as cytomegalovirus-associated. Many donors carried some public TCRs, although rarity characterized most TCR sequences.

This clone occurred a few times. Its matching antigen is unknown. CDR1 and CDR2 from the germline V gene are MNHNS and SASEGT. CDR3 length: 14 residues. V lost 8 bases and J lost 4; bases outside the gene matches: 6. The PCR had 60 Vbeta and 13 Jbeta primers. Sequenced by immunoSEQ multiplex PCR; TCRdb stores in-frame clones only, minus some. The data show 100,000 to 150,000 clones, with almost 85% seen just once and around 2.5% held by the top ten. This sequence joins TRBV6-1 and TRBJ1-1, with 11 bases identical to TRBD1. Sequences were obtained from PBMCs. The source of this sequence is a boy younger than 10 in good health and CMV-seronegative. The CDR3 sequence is CASGEDRGPTEAFF. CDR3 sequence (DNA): TGTGCCAGCGGGGAGGACAGGGGGCCCACTGAAGCTTTCTTT.